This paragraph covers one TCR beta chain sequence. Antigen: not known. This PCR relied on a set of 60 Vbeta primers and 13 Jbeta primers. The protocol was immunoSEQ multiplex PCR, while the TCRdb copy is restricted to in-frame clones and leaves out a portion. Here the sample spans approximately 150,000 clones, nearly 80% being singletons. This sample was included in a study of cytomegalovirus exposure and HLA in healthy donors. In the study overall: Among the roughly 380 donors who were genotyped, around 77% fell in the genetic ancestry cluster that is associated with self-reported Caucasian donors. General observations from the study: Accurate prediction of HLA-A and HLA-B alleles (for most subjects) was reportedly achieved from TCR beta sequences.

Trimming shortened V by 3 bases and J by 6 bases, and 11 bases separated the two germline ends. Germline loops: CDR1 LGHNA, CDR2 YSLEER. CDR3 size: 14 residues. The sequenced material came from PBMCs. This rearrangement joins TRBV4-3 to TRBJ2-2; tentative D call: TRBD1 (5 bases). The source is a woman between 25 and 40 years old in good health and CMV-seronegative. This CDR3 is CASSQDIVPGELFF. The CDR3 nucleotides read TGCGCCAGCAGCCAGGACATAGTCCCCGGGGAGCTGTTTTTT.